This T cell receptor (beta chain) came from a study of cytomegalovirus exposure and HLA in healthy donors. Study-wide points: DRB1 showed the most TCR associations and HLA-C the fewest in a later analysis, as rates varied by HLA locus.

For this clone: Its cognate antigen is unknown.

Researchers ran the PCR with 60 Vbeta and 13 Jbeta primers. Some clones are missing from TCRdb's copy, which holds only in-frame ones; the method was immunoSEQ multiplex PCR. The table has under 250,000 clones, around 83% seen once. CDR1 and CDR2 (germline): SGHDT, YYEEEE. The CDR3 totals 18 residues. The junction had 18 bases not matched to a gene; V was cut back by 4 bases and J by 5 bases. The V call is TRBV5-6, the J call TRBJ2-5; 9 positions agree with TRBD2. Source material: PBMCs. This TCR was sampled from a woman aged 50 to 65 in good health and CMV-seropositive. The CDR3, as DNA: TGTGCCAGCAGCACCCCCGGAGGCCTAGCGGGGTTGGGGGAGACCCAGTACTTC. Residues: CASSTPGGLAGLGETQYF.